The entry below gives a single T cell receptor (beta chain) sequence along with its context. TCRdb called the 5' RACE reads again in MiXCR, with one record for every CDR3 protein. The data show about 69,000 distinct CDR3 sequences, with over 4% seen just once and over 2% held by the top ten. The sample comes from a study of CD8 T cells in ankylosing spondylitis. The clonotype was recovered from a male donor with ankylosing spondylitis or in good health (not recorded which). The sequencing input was blood, either unsorted or a sorted T cell fraction (not recorded which).

The CDR3 loop is CASSLNVQGQPQHF. The DNA of the CDR3 is TGTGCCAGCAGCTTAAACGTACAGGGTCAGCCCCAGCATTTT. This chain connects TRBV7-9 to TRBJ1-5; perhaps TRBD1 as D (6 bases). The V gene's germline CDR1 is SEHNR and CDR2 FQNEAQ (reference sequence). The germline V and J ends were trimmed by 2 bases and 6 bases, with 11 bases remaining between them. CDR3 length: 14 amino acids. Together with reference TRBV7-9 and TRBJ1-5, the CDR3 gives the full variable domain: DTGVSQNPRHKITKRGQNVTFRCDPISEHNRLYWYRQTLGQGPEFLTYFQNEAQLEKSRLLSDRFSAERPKGSFSTLEIQRTEQGDSAMYLCASSLNVQGQPQHFGDGTRLSIL.